The following is a T cell receptor (beta chain) sequence with its context. Its antigen is unidentified. The data were produced by immunoSEQ multiplex PCR, yet TCRdb's version contains in-frame clones alone and is incomplete. The profile shows about 2.4 million clones, 85% to 95% of them singletons. The sample originates from a study of shared clonotypes between healthy human individuals. Study-wide findings and caveats: Genetic and exposure-history diversity was limited by the small donor number.

The sequenced sample was naive CD4+ T cells sorted from blood. Subset here: CD45RA+ positively selected. The sequence derives from a man aged 18 to 30 in good health.

The CDR3 region is CASSGLAGIYEQYF. CDR3 bases: TGCGCCAGCAGTGGACTAGCGGGAATATACGAGCAGTACTTC. The chain uses TRBV10-2 and TRBJ2-7; 11 positions match TRBD2. The germline V gene encodes CDR1 WSHSY and CDR2 SAAADI. Trimming took 4 bases from V and 4 from J; bases not matched to a gene: 3. This CDR3 contains 14 residues.